The 3 T cell receptor beta chains below come from one sample, sequenced in a study of blood T cell repertoires in COVID-19. TCRdb's table, derived via immunoSEQ multiplex PCR, lists solely in-frame clones and lacks some. The sample contains over 200,000 clones, more than 80% of which appear only once. The specimen was peripheral blood. These receptors all come from a man aged 30 to 39 who had recovered from COVID-19.

The chain employs TRBV7-9 and TRBJ2-1; D is possibly TRBD1 (6 bases). Germline CDR1 and CDR2: SEHNR and FQNEAQ (reference sequence). This CDR3 region has 13 residues. V was cut by 5 bases and J by 9 bases, with 14 bases left in between. CDR3 sequence: CASSPLGAGEQFF. CDR3 coding DNA: TGTGCCAGCAGCCCCTTGGGGGCTGGTGAGCAGTTCTTC.

This rearrangement joins TRBV25-1 to TRBJ1-2, with D maybe TRBD1 (5 bases). This CDR3 contains 17 residues. Trimming took off 6 bases at V and 5 bases at J, with 25 bases between the two ends. The V gene's germline CDR1 is MGHDK and CDR2 SYGVNS. This CDR3 is CASRGTAGLLGVYGYTF. The DNA for the CDR3 is TGTGCCAGCAGGGGTACGGCGGGGCTACTTGGGGTTTATGGCTACACCTTC.

The count of this clone is one. The V and J genes are TRBV4-1 and TRBJ1-5; D is unclear. V shed 3 bases and J shed 3 bases, with 9 bases lying between them. CDR1 is MGHRA, CDR2 YSYEKL, per germline. This CDR3 has 14 amino acids. This CDR3 is CASSQEQNNQPQHF. The CDR3 nucleotides are TGCGCCAGCAGCCAGGAACAGAACAATCAGCCCCAGCATTTT.